One TCR beta chain is described in this entry. CDR1 and CDR2 from the germline V gene are MNHGY and SAAAGT. V shed 10 bases and J shed 0 bases, with 24 bases lying between them. This CDR3 has 17 amino acids. Some clones are missing from TCRdb's copy, which holds only in-frame ones; the method was immunoSEQ multiplex PCR. The data contain 30,000 or so clones, around 83% of them seen just once; the ten biggest clones take up approximately 2.7%. As for treatment: preoperative locoregional IRX-2 cytokine immunotherapy. This phase Ib study tested locoregional IRX-2 cytokine immunotherapy given before surgery. The data are from a study of preoperative IRX-2 immunotherapy in early breast cancer.

The source was lymph node tissue, collected from a patient treated with IRX-2 immunotherapy. V is TRBV6-8 and J is TRBJ1-2; possible D gene TRBD1, 6 bases. This clonotype was sampled from a human donor with breast cancer. CDR3 sequence reads: CAISAGGRGPSNYGYTF. CDR3 nucleotide sequence: TGTGCCATCAGCGCAGGTGGCAGGGGCCCTTCTAACTATGGCTACACCTTC.